This T cell receptor beta chain was sequenced in a study of cytomegalovirus exposure and HLA in healthy donors. CDR3 length equals 15 residues. V was cut by 4 bases and J by 7 bases, with 17 bases left in between. Germline V CDR1 and CDR2: LGHNA, YSLEER. On this clone: What it recognizes is unknown.

Amplification used 60 Vbeta primers and 13 Jbeta primers. TCRdb's copy holds only in-frame clones and misses some; the assay was immunoSEQ multiplex PCR. The data show around 180,000 clones, over 60% seen once. Study findings and constraints: Donors belonging to an Asian-associated ancestry cluster reportedly showed fewer N-insertions in productive TCRs than the roughly 670-donor mean, according to what a later analysis found. In a later analysis, at a false discovery rate of 0.05, over 15,000 TCR beta sequences matched HLA alleles. In a later analysis, TCR beta V- and J-gene trimming was associated with a missense DCLRE1C variant.

Sequences were obtained from PBMCs. This chain links TRBV4-3 with TRBJ2-1, with D perhaps matching TRBD2 (6 bases). This receptor was obtained from a woman in her 40s in good health and CMV-seronegative. CDR3 nucleotide sequence: TGCGCCAGCAGCCTCAGGACTACCTTGTTGAATGAGCAGTTCTTC. Protein product: CASSLRTTLLNEQFF.